This entry lists 27 T cell receptor beta chains sequenced from one sample in a study of early T cells in non-severe SARS-CoV-2 infection (dated by TCRdb to the early 2020s). The protocol used for the library was 5' RACE. The sequencer was a NextSeq 500. TCRdb trimmed public reads at Q25 via fastp, called clones via MiXCR and kept in-frame beta chains. Entries are consolidated by CDR3 protein sequence, retaining the most common genes and DNA. This sample gives more than 95,000 distinct CDR3 sequences in total; 16% of them show up just once. Roughly 1.3% of the sample goes to the ten largest clones. The sequenced sample was whole blood. The source is an adult who was a healthcare worker with PCR-confirmed SARS-CoV-2 infection or an uninfected control (not recorded which).

The chain has TRBV20-1 and TRBJ1-3; no clear D gene. Germline CDR1 is DFQATT and CDR2 is SNEGSKA (reference sequence). The CDR3 is 12 residues long. V was cut by 6 bases and J by 0 bases, with 6 bases left in between. CDR3 sequence: CSALNSGNTIYF. CDR3 coding DNA: TGCAGTGCCCTCAACTCTGGAAACACCATATATTTT.

The chain is built from TRBV12-3 or TRBV12-4 and TRBJ2-6; D uncertain. V was shortened by 4 bases and J by 0 bases, with 4 bases between the two germline ends. The CDR3 contains 14 residues. CDR3 DNA sequence: TGTGCCAGCAGTTATCTCTCTGGGGCCAACGTCCTGACTTTC. Amino acid sequence: CASSYLSGANVLTF.

There are a few counts of this clonotype. This chain uses TRBV7-6 with TRBJ2-2, with D perhaps given as TRBD1 or TRBD2 (5 bases each). This CDR3 is 19 amino acids long. Germline V CDR1 and CDR2: SGHVS, FNYEAQ. Trimming pared 1 base from V and 1 base from J, leaving 19 bases between. The CDR3 DNA follows: TGTGCCAGCAGCTTAGACGCATACGTCGAGGGACGGAACACCGGGGAGCTGTTTTTT. Amino acids: CASSLDAYVEGRNTGELFF.

This clonotype was found many times. The gene calls are TRBV20-1 and TRBJ1-5; no definite D call. Germline CDR1 and CDR2: DFQATT and SNEGSKA (reference sequence). V gave up 6 bases and J gave up 1 base, with 13 bases separating them. There are 14 residues in the CDR3. CDR3 region: CSARPHRSNQPQHF. In nucleotides, the CDR3 is TGCAGTGCCCGGCCCCACCGGAGCAATCAGCCCCAGCATTTT.

This clonotype has at least ten counts. This chain links TRBV20-1 with TRBJ2-7; D perhaps matches TRBD1 (6 bases). The CDR3 is made up of 15 amino acids. The V end was cut by 0 bases, the J end by 5 bases, with 17 bases between. In germline, CDR1 is DFQATT, CDR2 SNEGSKA (reference sequence). The CDR3 sequence: CSARDQGLRVNEQYF. DNA of the CDR3: TGCAGTGCTAGAGATCAGGGGCTAAGGGTTAACGAGCAGTACTTC.

This clonotype showed up just a few times. This sequence joins TRBV29-1 and TRBJ1-1; possible D gene TRBD1, 5 bases. The CDR3 sequence is 12 residues long. With 6 bases removed from V and 0 bases from J, the gap between germline ends came to 8 bases. From germline, CDR1 is SQVTM and CDR2 ANQGSEA. CDR3 nucleotides: TGCAGCGTCGACAGATTGAACACTGAAGCTTTCTTT. It specifies CSVDRLNTEAFF.

As to this clonotype: A junction boundary mismatches the germline segment, possibly from a read error. The J gene is TRBJ2-5, the V gene TRBV7-2, with D possibly matching TRBD2 (7 bases). The length of the CDR3 is 14 residues. Germline lookup yields CDR1 SGHTA and CDR2 FQGNSA. CDR3 nucleotides: TGTGCCAGCAGCTTGTGGGAGGGACAAGAGACCCAGCACTTC. Translation gives CASSLWEGQETQHF.

The V and J genes are TRBV19 and TRBJ1-1; D gene unclear. V was shortened by 5 bases and J by 0 bases, with 13 bases between the two germline ends. From germline, CDR1 is LNHDA and CDR2 SQIVND (reference sequence). The CDR3 is 15 residues long. CDR3 amino acids: CASSPPPFMNTEAFF. CDR3 bases: TGTGCCAGTAGTCCTCCACCATTCATGAACACTGAAGCTTTCTTT.

The rearrangement uses TRBV20-1 and TRBJ1-1; D might be TRBD1 (5 bases). The CDR3 length is 16 residues. CDR1 is DFQATT, CDR2 SNEGSKA, per germline (reference sequence). V gave up 0 bases and J gave up 1 base, with 15 bases separating them. In DNA, the CDR3 is TGCAGTGCTAGAGATCTCGGGCAGGGAGGGAACACTGAAGCTTTCTTT. Its translation is CSARDLGQGGNTEAFF.

This clonotype has at least ten counts. The J gene is TRBJ2-1, the V gene TRBV6-2 or TRBV6-3; TRBD1 or TRBD2 may be the D gene (6 bases each). V was trimmed by 2 bases and J by 3 bases, leaving 8 bases between them. The CDR3 has 14 amino acids. Germline lookup yields CDR1 MNHEY and CDR2 SVGEGT. This CDR3 is CASSYEGGYNEQFF. In DNA form, the CDR3 reads TGTGCCAGCAGTTACGAGGGGGGCTACAATGAGCAGTTCTTC.

This sequence joins TRBV7-2 and TRBJ2-3; TRBD1 matches 7 bases. Germline assignment: CDR1 SGHTA and CDR2 FQGNSA. The junction had 8 bases not matched to a gene; V was cut back by 0 bases and J by 2 bases. The CDR3 length is 17 residues. The CDR3 sequence: CASSLAGRQGPTDTQYF. The CDR3 coding sequence is TGTGCCAGCAGCTTAGCAGGGCGACAGGGCCCCACAGATACGCAGTATTTT.

This clonotype was found a few times. The J gene is TRBJ1-1, the V gene TRBV7-8, with D perhaps matching TRBD1 (5 bases). This CDR3 is built from 12 residues. Trimming took off 1 base at V and 7 bases at J, with 7 bases between the two ends. CDR1 and CDR2 (germline): SGHVS, FQNEAQ. DNA of the CDR3: TGTGCCAGCAGCTTAGGACAGCTTGAAGCTTTCTTT. Translation gives CASSLGQLEAFF.

The V call is TRBV21-1, the J call TRBJ1-2; TRBD1 is the table's D call and was not checked against the DNA. TRBV21-1 is an annotated pseudogene. The CDR3 is 15 amino acids. The CDR3 DNA sequence: TGTGCCAGCAGCAAATCTCCAGGGGACGACTATGGCTACACCTTC. Amino acid sequence: CASSKSPGDDYGYTF.

This clonotype has only a few counts. This chain connects TRBV29-1 to TRBJ2-7; D is possibly TRBD1 (6 bases). The V end was cut by 1 base, the J end by 3 bases, with 13 bases between. This CDR3 contains 14 residues. The germline V gene encodes CDR1 SQVTM and CDR2 ANQGSEA. The CDR3 DNA is TGCAGCGTTGAAGCTATCGGACAGAGCTACGAGCAGTACTTC. Translation: CSVEAIGQSYEQYF.

Ten or more counts support this clonotype. The chain carries TRBV7-9 and TRBJ1-6, with 8 bases lining up with TRBD1. In germline, CDR1 is SEHNR, CDR2 FQNEAQ (reference sequence). With 4 bases clipped from V and 8 bases from J, the junction kept 7 bases outside the gene matches. There are 15 residues in the CDR3. This CDR3 is CASSSLRDRHSPLHF. DNA for the CDR3: TGTGCCAGCAGCTCCCTCCGGGACAGGCATTCACCCCTCCACTTT.

Only a few counts were recorded for this clonotype. The rearrangement joins TRBV28 to TRBJ1-4; no definite D call. This CDR3 is built from 15 residues. Per germline, CDR1 MDHEN and CDR2 SYDVKM. The V and J ends lost 5 bases and 8 bases respectively, with 18 bases between them. The DNA for the CDR3 is TGTGCCAGCAGTCGAAGGATAGGGTCTGGCGAAAAACTGTTTTTT. This sequence encodes CASSRRIGSGEKLFF.

The rearrangement uses TRBV5-4 and TRBJ1-2; maybe TRBD1 (5 bases). Per germline, CDR1 SGHNT and CDR2 YYREEE (reference sequence). Trimming left V 0 bases short and J 10 bases short, with 13 bases between. The CDR3 sequence is 13 residues long. The chain's CDR3 is CASSLAGTVDYTF. In DNA form, the CDR3 reads TGTGCCAGCAGCTTGGCCGGGACGGTTGACTACACCTTC.

This clonotype occurred many times. The V call is TRBV19, the J call TRBJ2-3; TRBD1 or TRBD2 may be the D gene (5 bases each). The CDR3 contains 13 residues. The V gene's germline CDR1 is LNHDA and CDR2 SQIVND (reference sequence). V was trimmed by 10 bases and J by 5 bases, leaving 16 bases between them. CDR3: CATQKQRGDTQYF. The CDR3 bases are TGTGCCACACAAAAACAGAGGGGAGATACGCAGTATTTT.

The gene calls are TRBV6-6 and TRBJ2-3; TRBD2 matches at 8 bases. V lost 2 bases and J lost 6; bases outside the gene matches: 7. Germline CDR1 MNHNY, CDR2 SVGAGI (reference sequence). This CDR3 is built from 15 residues. CDR3 loop: CASSYPSGRSDTQYF. CDR3 nucleotides: TGTGCCAGCAGTTACCCCAGCGGGAGAAGCGATACGCAGTATTTT.

CDR3 region: CASSSFPGQGKNGELFF. In DNA form, the CDR3 reads TGTGCCAGCAGTTCCTTCCCTGGACAGGGAAAAAACGGGGAGCTGTTTTTT. V is TRBV28 and J is TRBJ2-2; 8 positions agree with TRBD1. J gave up 7 bases and V 4 bases, and 14 bases lay outside the gene matches. CDR1 MDHEN and CDR2 SYDVKM come from the germline V gene. The CDR3 runs to 17 residues.

The chain combines TRBV27 with TRBJ2-6; D may be TRBD1 or TRBD2 (6 bases each). Germline lookup yields CDR1 MNHEY and CDR2 SMNVEV (reference sequence). The CDR3 runs to 17 residues. V gave up 6 bases and J gave up 2 bases, with 17 bases separating them. CDR3 amino acids: CASSYSFGGAGANVLTF. The CDR3 DNA follows: TGTGCCAGCAGCTATTCCTTCGGGGGCGCTGGGGCCAACGTCCTGACTTTC.

This clonotype was recorded a few times. This chain uses TRBV20-1 with TRBJ2-1; TRBD2 agrees at 10 bases. Germline CDR1 and CDR2: DFQATT and SNEGSKA (reference sequence). V was clipped by 6 bases and J by 4 bases; unmatched bases: 12. The CDR3 has 16 amino acids. The CDR3 DNA is TGCAGTGCGGAACCCCTGGGACTAGCGCGGTACAATGAGCAGTTCTTC. Residues: CSAEPLGLARYNEQFF.

This clonotype has a count of ten or more. The gene calls are TRBV30 and TRBJ2-1, with 8 nucleotides matching TRBD2. There are 16 residues in the CDR3. Germline lookup yields CDR1 GTSNPN and CDR2 SVGIG (reference sequence). The V segment lost 0 bases and the J segment 6 bases; nucleotides outside the gene matches: 10. CDR3 coding DNA: TGTGCCTGGAGTGTACGAGGACTAGCATTTTTCAATGAGCAGTTCTTC. Translated, it gives CAWSVRGLAFFNEQFF.

This clonotype was picked up many times. The V gene is TRBV3-1, the J gene TRBJ2-1, with 12 bases that match TRBD2. V shed 0 bases, J shed 5 bases, and the junction held 5 bases outside the gene matches. Germline CDR1 reads LGHDT; CDR2 reads YNNKEL (reference sequence). This CDR3 contains 17 residues. The CDR3 region is CASSQDDRTSGNNEQFF. In nucleotides, the CDR3 is TGTGCCAGCAGCCAAGATGACCGGACTAGCGGGAACAATGAGCAGTTCTTC.

This clonotype is categorized as medium-sized. The V and J genes are TRBV24-1 and TRBJ1-1; D is possibly TRBD1 (5 bases). Trimming shortened V by 4 bases and J by 11 bases, and 19 bases separated the two germline ends. The CDR3 totals 14 residues. CDR1 is KGHDR and CDR2 is SFDVKD in the germline V gene. CDR3 sequence (DNA): TGTGCCACCAGTGACGGGACGCGCCTAGCAGGGGCTTTCTTT. This codes for CATSDGTRLAGAFF.

This clonotype was seen a handful of times. The chain combines TRBV7-2 with TRBJ2-1; no clear D. Germline V lookup: CDR1 SGHTA, CDR2 FQGNSA. V lost 4 bases, J lost 5 bases, and 12 bases lay in between. This CDR3 comprises 14 residues. Here the CDR3 reads CASSSASVNNEQFF. CDR3 in DNA: TGTGCCAGCAGCTCCGCCTCGGTGAACAATGAGCAGTTCTTC.

A few counts support this clonotype. This chain links TRBV12-3 or TRBV12-4 with TRBJ2-7, with 7 bases matching TRBD2. Trimming at V came to 6 bases and at J to 3 bases, leaving 8 bases not matched to a gene. This CDR3 is built from 14 residues. CDR3 region: CASSWTSSRYEQYF. The CDR3 DNA sequence: TGTGCCAGCAGCTGGACTAGTTCTCGCTACGAGCAGTACTTC.